This T cell receptor (beta chain) originates from a study of shared clonotypes between healthy human individuals. Trimming cost V 1 base and J 4 bases; bases outside gene matches: 3. Germline CDR1 and CDR2: SGHTA and FQGNSA. CDR3 length: 16 amino acids. This clone has a single count. Other DNA sequences from this sample encode an identical CDR3 as well. The study enrolled healthy HIV-negative adults without recent acute infections or vaccinations as donors. Clones were read by immunoSEQ multiplex PCR, and TCRdb kept only the in-frame ones, dropping some. The sample has some 2.1 million clones; roughly 94% are singletons.

The receptor's source is a man aged 18 to 29 in good health. The sequencing sample was made of naive CD4+ T cells sorted from blood. Sample subset: CD45RA+ positively selected. The chain recombines TRBV7-2 with TRBJ1-5; TRBD1 aligns across 11 bases. For the CDR3, the DNA is TGTGCCAGCAGCTTAGTTGGGACAGGGGGGAATCAGCCCCAGCATTTT. This codes for CASSLVGTGGNQPQHF.